In this sample, the clone carrying this T cell receptor beta chain turned up many times. The antigen is undetermined. These data belong to a study of T cell repertoires in cytomegalovirus infection. On the study more broadly: In public TCR beta signatures, there were indications of both CMV infection and matching HLA type.

TCRdb itself ran the reads through MiXCR, one entry per CDR3 protein. The sample contains 45,000 to 60,000 distinct CDR3 sequences, about a fifth of which appear only once. The CDR3 is 16 residues long. Germline V gene lookup returns CDR1 SGHTA and CDR2 FQGNSA. Trimming at V came to 2 bases and at J to 7 bases, leaving 11 bases not matched to a gene. The source is a human donor in good health (CMV status not recorded). Some clones in this sample may be carry-over from other donors' samples. The source material was CD8+ T cells from cultured PBMCs, sampled from culture after CMV antigen stimulation. The gene calls are TRBV7-2 and TRBJ2-7; TRBD2 matches at 10 bases. CDR3 coding DNA: TGTGCCAGCAGCTTACGACTAGCGGGTCTCCCTAGTGAGCAGTACTTC. As protein: CASSLRLAGLPSEQYF. Full variable domain (missing parts from reference TRBV7-2 and TRBJ2-7): GAGVSQSPSNKVTEKGKDVELRCDPISGHTALYWYRQSLGQGLEFLIYFQGNSAPDKSGLPSDRFSAERTGGSVSTLTIQRTQQEDSAVYLCASSLRLAGLPSEQYFGPGTRLTVT.